The next 15 T cell receptor beta chains were all read from a single sample in a study of STAT3 mutations in large granular lymphocyte leukemia. Only in-frame clones appear in the TCRdb table, and some are missing; sequencing was by immunoSEQ multiplex PCR. In the table there are 15,000 to 19,000 clones, 80% to 95% of which are singletons. The antigens of these receptors remain unknown. General study points: In T-cell large granular lymphocyte leukemia, about half of patients showed multiple immunodominant subclonotypes.

Sample: peripheral blood mononuclear cells. Source of these receptors: a woman aged 50 to 60 with T-cell large granular lymphocyte leukemia. Some clones in this sample may be carry-over from other donors' samples.

This chain joins TRBV7-2 and TRBJ1-3; 7 bases fit TRBD1. Trimming removed 5 bases from V and 4 bases from J; junction bases left unmatched: 11. The V gene's germline CDR1 is SGHTA and CDR2 FQGNSA. The CDR3 runs 16 residues. The CDR3 here is CASSITTGFLGNTIYF. The CDR3 DNA reads as TGTGCCAGCAGCATAACGACAGGGTTCCTCGGAAACACCATATATTTT.

The chain has TRBV10-3 and TRBJ2-7, with 11 bases matching TRBD2. V shed 0 bases, J shed 6 bases, and the junction held 4 bases outside the gene matches. This CDR3 spans 15 amino acids. Germline V lookup: CDR1 ENHRY, CDR2 SYGVKD. CDR3 nucleotide sequence: TGTGCCATCAGTGAGTCCCCACTAGCGGGAGTCGAGCAGTACTTC. Translated: CAISESPLAGVEQYF.

This chain connects TRBV20-1 to TRBJ1-1; maybe TRBD1 (5 bases). The CDR3 is made up of 11 amino acids. CDR1 is DFQATT and CDR2 is SNEGSKA in the germline V gene (reference sequence). This chain's CDR3 is CSFLGPTEAFF. The CDR3 DNA is TGCAGCTTCTTGGGGCCTACTGAAGCTTTCTTT.

In DNA form, the CDR3 reads TGCGCCAGCAGCCAAGGAGCAGCCCGGGATGGGACCCAGTACTTC. Protein product: CASSQGAARDGTQYF. The rearrangement uses TRBV4-1 and TRBJ2-5; D possibly corresponds to TRBD2 (5 bases). V lost 1 base and J 7 bases, leaving 16 bases between the germline ends. The germline V gene has CDR1 MGHRA and CDR2 YSYEKL. The CDR3 has 15 amino acids.

This chain uses TRBV7-9 with TRBJ2-7; D not resolved. V lost 3 bases and J lost 2, with 8 bases in between. Germline V gives CDR1 SEHNR, CDR2 FQNEAQ (reference sequence). The CDR3 is made up of 13 amino acids. The DNA for the CDR3 is TGTGCCAGCAGCTTCCCGCCAACCTACGAGCAGTACTTC. This sequence encodes CASSFPPTYEQYF. Supplemented by reference TRBV7-9 and TRBJ2-7, the full variable domain reads DTGVSQNPRHKITKRGQNVTFRCDPISEHNRLYWYRQTLGQGPEFLTYFQNEAQLEKSRLLSDRFSAERPKGSFSTLEIQRTEQGDSAMYLCASSFPPTYEQYFGPGTRLTVT.

The chain combines TRBV28 with TRBJ2-4; perhaps TRBD2 as D (5 bases). The CDR3 has 14 residues. Germline V gene data show CDR1 as MDHEN and CDR2 as SYDVKM. With 8 bases removed from V and 7 bases from J, the gap between germline ends came to 18 bases. The CDR3 protein is CASSGEPKRNIQYF. In nucleotides, the CDR3 is TGTGCCAGCTCCGGGGAGCCTAAGAGGAACATTCAGTACTTC.

The chain carries TRBV7-2 and TRBJ1-3, with 9 bases aligning to TRBD1. The V gene's germline CDR1 is SGHTA and CDR2 FQGNSA. This CDR3 comprises 15 residues. V was pared by 5 bases and J by 2 bases, with 4 bases of the junction left unmatched. DNA for the CDR3: TGTGCCAGCAGCCTATGGACAGGGGCTGGAAACACCATATATTTT. Protein: CASSLWTGAGNTIYF.

This clone is a singleton in its sample. This rearrangement joins TRBV5-1 to TRBJ1-1; D is possibly TRBD1 (6 bases). The V gene's germline CDR1 is SGHRS and CDR2 YFSETQ. V dropped 1 base and J dropped 0 bases, with 10 bases sitting between them. This CDR3 is 15 amino acids long. CDR3 in DNA: TGCGCCAGCAGCTTGAGGGGGGCCATGAACACTGAAGCTTTCTTT. It yields the protein CASSLRGAMNTEAFF.

The chain employs TRBV18 and TRBJ1-5; possibly TRBD1 for D (6 bases). Trimming removed 3 bases from V and 6 bases from J, with 15 bases in between. Per the germline V gene, CDR1 is KGHSH and CDR2 is LQKENI. The CDR3 runs to 15 residues. For the CDR3, the DNA is TGTGCCAGCTCACCGAACAGGGAGATTGGTCAGCCCCAGCATTTT. It translates to CASSPNREIGQPQHF.

The chain has TRBV6-5 and TRBJ1-1; D gene uncertain. This CDR3 is built from 15 residues. V lost 2 bases, J lost 5 bases, and 15 bases lay in between. Germline V gene lookup returns CDR1 MNHEY and CDR2 SVGAGI. In DNA, the CDR3 is TGTGCCAGCAGTTACGAGGCCTTTGGGTTAACTGAAGCTTTCTTT. Residues: CASSYEAFGLTEAFF.

In its sample, this clone was seen once. V gene TRBV6-6 combines with J gene TRBJ2-6, with TRBD1 matching 7 bases. Per the germline V gene, CDR1 is MNHNY and CDR2 is SVGAGI (reference sequence). V lost 6 bases to trimming and J lost 4 bases; unmatched junction nucleotides: 6. This CDR3 has 15 amino acids. CDR3 in amino acids: CASSPTGAGANVLTF. The DNA of the CDR3 is TGTGCCAGCAGCCCAACAGGGGCCGGGGCCAACGTCCTGACTTTC.

The V and J genes are TRBV18 and TRBJ1-2; D gene unclear. Germline CDR1 and CDR2: KGHSH and LQKENI. With 2 bases removed from V and 4 bases from J, the gap between germline ends came to 11 bases. The CDR3 runs to 14 residues. The CDR3 region has the DNA TGTGCCAGCTCACCAATGGAGACTTTCTATGGCTACACCTTC. Encoded protein: CASSPMETFYGYTF. The entire variable domain, with the rest obtained from reference TRBV18 and TRBJ1-2, is as follows: NAGVMQNPRHLVRRRGQEARLRCSPMKGHSHVYWYRQLPEEGLKFMVYLQKENIIDESGMPKERFSAEFPKEGPSILRIQQVVRGDSAAYFCASSPMETFYGYTFGSGTRLTVV.

This chain uses TRBV30 with TRBJ1-4; no definite D call. The V end was cut by 8 bases, the J end by 7 bases, with 14 bases between. Germline CDR1 GTSNPN, CDR2 SVGIG (reference sequence). The CDR3 contains 12 residues. The chain's CDR3 is CARSASGEKLFF. CDR3 in DNA: TGTGCCCGCTCAGCCTCGGGTGAAAAACTGTTTTTT.

V and J are TRBV27 and TRBJ2-1, with D perhaps matching TRBD1 (6 bases). The CDR3 length is 15 residues. Germline V gives CDR1 MNHEY, CDR2 SMNVEV (reference sequence). V lost 6 bases to trimming and J lost 0 bases, with 12 bases between them. As DNA, the CDR3 is TGTGCCAGCAGGGGGGCTAGAACCTCCTACAATGAGCAGTTCTTC. It codes for CASRGARTSYNEQFF.

V and J are TRBV5-1 and TRBJ1-1; the match to TRBD1 covers 11 bases. CDR1 SGHRS and CDR2 YFSETQ come from the germline V gene. V lost 4 bases to trimming and J lost 0 bases; unmatched junction nucleotides: 8. The CDR3 contains 17 residues. Here the CDR3 reads CASSRGTGGGMNTEAFF. CDR3 nucleotide sequence: TGCGCCAGCAGCCGAGGGACAGGGGGTGGAATGAACACTGAAGCTTTCTTT.